The entry that follows covers one T cell receptor beta chain sequence. Its antigen is not yet known. No quality values exist for individual bases; no much larger clone is one base distant. The data were taken from a study of OX40 agonist ivuxolimab in advanced cancers. In the study overall: Ivuxolimab, which targeted the costimulatory receptor OX40 (CD134), was an agonistic, fully human IgG2 monoclonal antibody. Intravenous ivuxolimab was administered to patients every 2 weeks at six dose levels: 0.01, 0.1, 0.3, 1.5, 3 and 10 mg/kg. Of the 50 to 55 patients in dose escalation, about 20 had hepatocellular carcinoma, some 15 had melanoma, 9 had renal cell carcinoma and 9 had head and neck cancer. The dose-escalation cohort was 82.7% male with a mean age of about 54 years, ranging from roughly 23 to 90. Prior anti-PD-1, anti-PD-L1 or anti-CTLA-4 therapy was permitted, and checkpoint inhibitors had been received by roughly 42% of dose-escalation patients. Partial responses occurred in three dose-escalation patients: two with cutaneous melanoma and one with hepatocellular carcinoma. Peripheral TCRbeta sequencing aimed to test whether ivuxolimab altered TCR sequence diversity and caused clonal T-cell expansion. The paper describes the monotherapy dose-escalation part (N of about 52 patients) of the phase I trial of ivuxolimab. What the work shows at the level of the full study, not this receptor alone: In partial responders in the 0.1-3.0 mg/kg groups, normalized peripheral clonal expansion was found to be among the lowest, especially among CD8+ T cells. The antigen specificity of the clonally expanded peripheral T cells was not determined. Low levels of normalized T-cell clonal expansion were also seen in some nonresponding patients. At doses from 0.1 to 3.0 mg/kg, clonal expansion was seen in both CD4+ and CD8+ blood T cells between baseline and week 6. On average, CD8+ T cells showed more expanded clones than CD4+ T cells after ivuxolimab.

Patients with a history of autoimmune disease or receiving systemic immunosuppression were excluded from the trial. In every dose cohort, peripheral blood was drawn for TCR sequencing at baseline, cycle 4 day 1, and cycle 7 day 1. The samples were drawn from a first-in-human, open-label, multicenter phase I dose-escalation trial of ivuxolimab. Adults with locally advanced or metastatic head and neck squamous cell, hepatocellular, melanoma or renal cell carcinoma were enrolled in the trial. CD4+ and CD8+ T cells were sorted separately from peripheral blood before TCR sequencing. Genomic DNA was isolated from the sorted cells so that the TCRbeta CDR3 region could be sequenced. The immunoSEQ Assay was used to sequence the TCRbeta CDR3 regions. The source is immuneACCESS, and TCRdb retained only in-frame sequences with V and J called. Part of the clones is not carried over; for the studies checked, unresolved V genes explain less than half of this, and the remainder is unexplained. This sample gives just over 50,000 clones in total; 70% to 80% of them show up just once. Together, the top ten hold over 2% of the sample.

V drops 7 bases and J drops 0 bases, leaving 19 bases in between. Counted from cysteine to phenylalanine, this CDR3 has 16 amino acids. Only CDR3 DNA is held: 48 bases, read in frame from base 1. The CDR1 and CDR2 encoded by the germline V gene (reference sequence) are GTSNPN and SVGIG. The clonotype originates from an adult with an advanced solid tumor such as melanoma, head and neck, liver or kidney cancer. The specimen was CD4+ or CD8+ T cells sorted from blood, collected in a trial of the OX40 agonist ivuxolimab. The chain is made from TRBV30 and TRBJ1-3, with the D gene not clear enough to name. The CDR3 corresponds to CASSFNPGLSGNTIYF. The bases read TGTGCCTCCTCATTCAACCCCGGTCTCTCTGGAAACACCATATATTTT.